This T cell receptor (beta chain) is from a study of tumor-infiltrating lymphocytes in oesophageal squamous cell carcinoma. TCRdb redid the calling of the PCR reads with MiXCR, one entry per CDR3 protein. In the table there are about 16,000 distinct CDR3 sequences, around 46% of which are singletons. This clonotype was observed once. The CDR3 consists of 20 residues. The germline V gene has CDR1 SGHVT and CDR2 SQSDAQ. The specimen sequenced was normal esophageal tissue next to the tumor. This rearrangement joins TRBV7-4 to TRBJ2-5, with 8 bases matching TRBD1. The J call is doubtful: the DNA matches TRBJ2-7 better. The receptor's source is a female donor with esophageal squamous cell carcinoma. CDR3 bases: TGTGCCAGCAGCTTTTTCCTCTTTGTGACCTCGAAGGACAGGGCCTACGAGCAGTACTTC. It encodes CASSFFLFVTSKDRAYEQYF.